One and the same sample provided the 9 T cell receptor beta chains below, sequenced in a study of human T cells and chemical hapten exposure. TCRdb analysed the RACE reads with MiXCR anew, one entry per CDR3 protein. The data show over 35,000 distinct CDR3 sequences, 3.5% to 4% seen once. Time point of the sample: healthy volunteer bleed at 6 weeks. The authors extracted total RNA from unfractionated whole blood. Input material: whole blood. All receptors come from a human donor in good health. Some clones in this sample may be carry-over from other donors' samples.

This clonotype appeared many times. The rearrangement uses TRBV27 and TRBJ2-6; the D is unclear. V gave up 7 bases and J gave up 1 base, with 5 bases separating them. Germline CDR1 MNHEY, CDR2 SMNVEV (reference sequence). The CDR3 runs 13 residues. CDR3 region: CASTPSGANVLTF. The CDR3 DNA follows: TGTGCCAGCACCCCTTCTGGGGCCAACGTCCTGACTTTC. The full variable domain, in which reference TRBV27 and TRBJ2-6 provide the parts outside the CDR3, is EAQVTQNPRYLITVTGKKLTVTCSQNMNHEYMSWYRQDPGLGLRQIYYSMNVEVTDKGDVPEGYKVSRKEKRNFPLILESPSPNQTSLYFCASTPSGANVLTFGAGSRLTVL.

This clonotype has ten or more counts. The rearrangement links TRBV19 to TRBJ1-1; no clear D gene. In germline, CDR1 is LNHDA, CDR2 SQIVND (reference sequence). Trimming cost V 3 bases and J 1 base, with 9 bases left between them. The CDR3 spans 14 residues. The CDR3 sequence: CASSMRGGNTEAFF. As DNA, the CDR3 is TGTGCCAGTAGTATGCGTGGTGGGAACACTGAAGCTTTCTTT. The full variable domain, completed using reference TRBV19 and TRBJ1-1, is DGGITQSPKYLFRKEGQNVTLSCEQNLNHDAMYWYRQDPGQGLRLIYYSQIVNDFQKGDIAEGYSVSREKKESFPLTVTSAQKNPTAFYLCASSMRGGNTEAFFGQGTRLTVV.

V is TRBV29-1 and J is TRBJ1-1, with 8 bases that match TRBD1. V was clipped by 3 bases and J by 1 base; unmatched bases: 1. Germline V gene lookup returns CDR1 SQVTM and CDR2 ANQGSEA. The CDR3 sequence is 13 residues long. This CDR3 is CSVDGQGNTEAFF. CDR3 bases: TGCAGCGTTGATGGACAGGGGAACACTGAAGCTTTCTTT.

This clonotype came up many times. The gene calls are TRBV9 and TRBJ2-2; 9 bases are shared with TRBD1. The CDR3 is 16 residues long. The germline CDR1 and CDR2 sequences are SGDLS and YYNGEE. J was trimmed by 7 bases and V by 4 bases; bases with no gene match: 11. This chain's CDR3 is CASSPPGQGGGGELFF. CDR3 bases: TGTGCCAGCAGCCCTCCGGGACAGGGAGGAGGCGGGGAGCTGTTTTTT.

This clonotype was picked up many times. The J gene is TRBJ2-1, the V gene TRBV7-9, with D possibly being TRBD2 (6 bases). The germline CDR1 and CDR2 sequences are SEHNR and FQNEAQ (reference sequence). Trimming removed 2 bases from V and 1 base from J, with 9 bases in between. The CDR3 spans 15 residues. The DNA for the CDR3 is TGTGCCAGCAGCTTATCCCTAGCGTCCTACAATGAGCAGTTCTTC. It yields the protein CASSLSLASYNEQFF. Variable domain in full (rest from reference TRBV7-9 and TRBJ2-1): DTGVSQNPRHKITKRGQNVTFRCDPISEHNRLYWYRQTLGQGPEFLTYFQNEAQLEKSRLLSDRFSAERPKGSFSTLEIQRTEQGDSAMYLCASSLSLASYNEQFFGPGTRLTVL.

This clonotype was seen a handful of times. The chain recombines TRBV29-1 with TRBJ2-7; D is unresolved. CDR3 length equals 13 residues. V was trimmed by 1 base and J by 0 bases, leaving 7 bases between them. Germline CDR1 is SQVTM and CDR2 is ANQGSEA. The CDR3 reads CSVEAESSYEQYF. CDR3 coding DNA: TGCAGCGTTGAAGCGGAGAGCTCCTACGAGCAGTACTTC.

This clonotype occurred a few times. This sequence joins TRBV28 and TRBJ1-4; D gene unclear. Deletions cut 8 bases from V and 3 bases from J, with 13 bases between. In germline, CDR1 is MDHEN, CDR2 SYDVKM. The CDR3 loop spans 14 amino acids. The CDR3 sequence: CASGGWAPNEKLFF. Here the CDR3 DNA reads TGTGCCAGCGGCGGCTGGGCGCCTAATGAAAAACTGTTTTTT.

This clonotype appeared many times. The J gene is TRBJ2-3, the V gene TRBV7-8, with TRBD2 identical over 10 bases. CDR3 length: 17 residues. Trimming at V came to 1 base and at J to 2 bases, leaving 6 bases not matched to a gene. Germline lookup yields CDR1 SGHVS and CDR2 FQNEAQ. Written as DNA, the CDR3 is TGTGCCAGCAGCTTAGTGAGCGGGAGGGTTGACACAGATACGCAGTATTTT. It translates to CASSLVSGRVDTDTQYF.

This clonotype showed up many times. The chain is built from TRBV7-9 and TRBJ2-3; D possibly corresponds to TRBD2 (6 bases). Deletions cut 7 bases from V and 4 bases from J, with 21 bases between. The CDR3 covers 16 residues. The germline V gene has CDR1 SEHNR and CDR2 FQNEAQ (reference sequence). The CDR3 region has the DNA TGTGCCAGCAACCCCCCAGGGCCTAGCGCGTCAGATACGCAGTATTTT. Translation: CASNPPGPSASDTQYF.